A single sample gave rise to the 2 T cell receptor beta chains below, sequenced in a study of T cells in Graves' hyperthyroidism and ophthalmopathy. TCR beta CDR3 regions were amplified from RNA transcripts. An initial round of RT-PCR targeting the TCR CDR3 relied on the HTBI primer set. From the multiplex PCR reads, TCRdb called clonotypes with MiXCR, one entry per CDR3 protein. The sample consists of 300,000 to 450,000 distinct CDR3 sequences, roughly 12% of them appearing once. The sample comprised blood. Every receptor here comes from a man aged 25 to 40 with Graves' hyperthyroidism that later progressed to Graves' ophthalmopathy.

As to this clonotype: A much more abundant neighbour one base away suggests this may be a read error. The chain combines TRBV6-5 with TRBJ2-7; D might be TRBD1 (5 bases). V gave up 2 bases and J gave up 7 bases, with 15 bases separating them. The germline V gene encodes CDR1 MNHEY and CDR2 SVGAGI. The CDR3 extends over 14 amino acids. CDR3 residues: CASSYQGVHGEQYF. Here the CDR3 DNA reads TGTGCCAGCAGTTACCAGGGTGTACACGGGGAGCAGTACTTC.

This clonotype has a handful of counts. This chain connects TRBV6-5 to TRBJ2-7; the D gene is possibly TRBD2 (5 bases). The V end was cut by 2 bases, the J end by 6 bases, with 5 bases between. CDR3 length equals 11 residues. Germline CDR1 and CDR2: MNHEY and SVGAGI. In DNA form, the CDR3 reads TGTGCCAGCAGTTACGGGAGCGAGCAGTACTTC. Encoded protein: CASSYGSEQYF.